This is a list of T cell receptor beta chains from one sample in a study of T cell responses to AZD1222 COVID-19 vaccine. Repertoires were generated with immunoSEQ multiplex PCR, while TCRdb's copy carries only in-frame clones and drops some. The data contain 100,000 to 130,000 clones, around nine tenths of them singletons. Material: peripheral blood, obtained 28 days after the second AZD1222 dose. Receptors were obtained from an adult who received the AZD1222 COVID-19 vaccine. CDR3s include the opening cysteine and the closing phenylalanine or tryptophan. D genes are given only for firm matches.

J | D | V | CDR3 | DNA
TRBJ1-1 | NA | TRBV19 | CASSTHTGVNTEAFF | TGTGCCAGTAGTACTCACACAGGAGTGAACACTGAAGCTTTCTTT
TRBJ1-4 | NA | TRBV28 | CASSPAPRVTNEKLFF | TGTGCCAGCAGTCCCGCCCCGAGGGTAACTAATGAAAAACTGTTTTTT
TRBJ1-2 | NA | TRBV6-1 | CASSERVYYGYTF | TGTGCCAGCAGTGAGCGGGTCTACTATGGCTACACCTTC
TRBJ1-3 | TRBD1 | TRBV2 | CASSDFTGTGDGNTIYF | TGTGCCAGCAGTGATTTTACCGGGACAGGGGATGGAAACACCATATATTTT
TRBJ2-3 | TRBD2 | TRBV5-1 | CASRNPTSGRLTDTQYF | TGCGCCAGCCGCAACCCCACTAGCGGGAGATTAACAGATACGCAGTATTTT
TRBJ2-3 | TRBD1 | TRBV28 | CASNRGTDTQYF | TGTGCCAGCAACAGGGGGACAGATACGCAGTATTTT
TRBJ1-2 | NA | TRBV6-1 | CASSDPSTQAGSYGYTF | TGTGCCAGCAGTGATCCCTCAACACAAGCAGGGAGTTATGGCTACACCTTC
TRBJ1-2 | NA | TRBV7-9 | CASSNREFYGYTF | TGTGCCAGCAGCAATAGGGAGTTCTATGGCTACACCTTC
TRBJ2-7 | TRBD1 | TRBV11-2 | CASSLGQTYEQYF | TGTGCCAGCAGCTTGGGACAGACCTACGAGCAGTACTTC
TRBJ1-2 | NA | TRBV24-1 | CATRSSFFGGYTF | TGTGCCACCAGATCTAGCTTCTTCGGGGGCTACACCTTC
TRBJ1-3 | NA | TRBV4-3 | CASSQEAGWSGNTIYF | TGCGCCAGCAGCCAAGAGGCAGGGTGGAGTGGAAACACCATATATTTT